Listed below are T cell receptor beta chains from one sample, sequenced in a study of cytomegalovirus exposure and HLA in healthy donors. Here immunoSEQ multiplex PCR was the method, and the copy in TCRdb shows in-frame clones only, minus some. The sample holds roughly 120,000 clones, 60% to 85% seen once. The sequencing sample was made of PBMCs. The receptor source for this set is a man between 50 and 59 years old in good health and CMV-seronegative. The CDR3 runs from the conserved cysteine through the conserved F or W. D genes are given only for firm matches. Some rows mark clone size as missing; the rest say once, few, many or name a class of expanded clone.

V: TRBV2
J: TRBJ1-2
size: .
D: .
DNA: TGTGCCAGCAGTGAGGCTTATAACTATGGCTACACCTTC
CDR3: CASSEAYNYGYTF

V: TRBV14
J: TRBJ2-3
size: .
D: TRBD1
DNA: TGTGCCAGCAGCCCTGGGACAGGGGGAGATACGCAGTATTTT
CDR3: CASSPGTGGDTQYF

V: TRBV18
J: TRBJ1-5
size: .
D: .
DNA: TGTGCCAGCTCACTTGCCGAGAACAATCAGCCCCAGCATTTT
CDR3: CASSLAENNQPQHF

V: TRBV5-4
J: TRBJ2-3
size: .
D: TRBD2
DNA: TGTGCCACCCTAGCGGGGCCCACAGATACGCAGTATTTT
CDR3: CATLAGPTDTQYF

V: TRBV10-3
J: TRBJ2-2
size: .
D: TRBD1
DNA: TGTGCCATCAGCGGGACAGCGAACACCGGGGAGCTGTTTTTT
CDR3: CAISGTANTGELFF

V: TRBV9
J: TRBJ2-3
size: .
D: TRBD2
DNA: TGTGCCAGCAGCTTACGACTAGCGGGGGTGGCAGATACGCAGTATTTT
CDR3: CASSLRLAGVADTQYF

V: TRBV7-9
J: TRBJ2-3
size: .
D: TRBD2
DNA: TGTTCCAGCAGCAGGTATCTAGCGGGGGGATTCACAGATACGCAGTATTTT
CDR3: CSSSRYLAGGFTDTQYF

V: TRBV7-9
J: TRBJ1-1
size: .
D: .
DNA: TGTGCCAGCAGCTTGCAACCCAGGGCGTGGGGCACTGAAGCTTTCTTT
CDR3: CASSLQPRAWGTEAFF

V: TRBV29-1
J: TRBJ2-5
size: .
D: .
DNA: TGCAGCGGACTAACCGGGGAGGCCCAGTACTTC
CDR3: CSGLTGEAQYF

V: TRBV5-4
J: TRBJ2-5
size: .
D: TRBD1
DNA: TGTGCCAGCAGCGCCCGACAGGGGCTAGAGACCCAGTACTTC
CDR3: CASSARQGLETQYF

V: TRBV5-6
J: TRBJ1-4
size: once
D: .
DNA: TGTGCCAGCAGTTTACCCTTAGGGGTAGCTAATGAAAAACTGTTTTTT
CDR3: CASSLPLGVANEKLFF

V: TRBV6-6
J: TRBJ2-1
size: .
D: TRBD1
DNA: TGTGCCAGCAGTATACAGGGGGCGAGCTACAATGAGCAGTTCTTC
CDR3: CASSIQGASYNEQFF

V: TRBV4-3
J: TRBJ1-2
size: few
D: TRBD1
DNA: TGCGCCAGCAGCCCACAGGGGCCCGGTGGCTACACCTTC
CDR3: CASSPQGPGGYTF

V: TRBV6-5
J: TRBJ1-2
size: once
D: TRBD1
DNA: TGTGCCAGCAGTCAACGACAGGGAAGGACCTATGGCTACACCTTC
CDR3: CASSQRQGRTYGYTF

V: TRBV1
J: TRBJ2-3
size: .
D: .
DNA: TGCACCAGCAGCCCTTTTTCTAGCGGTCGCACAGATACGCAGTATTTT
CDR3: CTSSPFSSGRTDTQYF

V: TRBV4-1
J: TRBJ1-2
size: .
D: TRBD1
DNA: TGCGCCAGCAGCCCCCATGGTGGTCAGGGGGCCTATGGCTACACCTTC
CDR3: CASSPHGGQGAYGYTF

V: TRBV5-4
J: TRBJ2-2
size: few
D: .
DNA: TGTGCCAGCAGCCGGGACTTCGCGACCACCGGGGAGCTGTTTTTT
CDR3: CASSRDFATTGELFF

V: TRBV19
J: TRBJ2-5
size: .
D: .
DNA: TGTGCCAGTAGTCAGCAGGCTCAAGAGACCCAGTACTTC
CDR3: CASSQQAQETQYF

V: TRBV11-2
J: TRBJ2-2
size: .
D: TRBD2
DNA: TGTGCCAGCAGCTCCGGGGGGTACGCCGGGGAGCTGTTTTTT
CDR3: CASSSGGYAGELFF

V: TRBV7-2
J: TRBJ1-2
size: .
D: .
DNA: TGTGCCAGCAGCTTAGGTGGGGGGGCGCGAGGCTACACCTTC
CDR3: CASSLGGGARGYTF

V: TRBV10-3
J: TRBJ1-1
size: .
D: .
DNA: TGTGCCATCAGCCCCGCGGGCGCTGAAGCTTTCTTT
CDR3: CAISPAGAEAFF

V: TRBV7-9
J: TRBJ1-6
size: once
D: .
DNA: TGTGCCAGCAGCTTACAGGGTTCACCCCTCCACTTT
CDR3: CASSLQGSPLHF

V: TRBV9
J: TRBJ1-6
size: .
D: .
DNA: TGTGCCAGCAGCGGAACAGGAACCTATAATTCACCCCTCCACTTT
CDR3: CASSGTGTYNSPLHF

V: TRBV2
J: TRBJ2-5
size: .
D: TRBD2
DNA: TGTGCCAGCAGTGGACTAGCGGGGGGGTCCTCGGGAGAGACCCAGTACTTC
CDR3: CASSGLAGGSSGETQYF

V: TRBV5-1
J: TRBJ2-1
size: few
D: .
DNA: TGCGCCAGCAGCTTTGTAGAAGACAATGAGCAGTTCTTC
CDR3: CASSFVEDNEQFF

V: TRBV19
J: TRBJ1-2
size: .
D: .
DNA: TGTGCCAGTAGTATAATCGAGCAACAGTCTGGCTACACCTTC
CDR3: CASSIIEQQSGYTF

V: TRBV7-9
J: TRBJ2-3
size: .
D: TRBD1
DNA: TGTGCCAGCAGCACCTCACCGGGACAGGCTATCACAGATACGCAGTATTTT
CDR3: CASSTSPGQAITDTQYF

V: TRBV5-4
J: TRBJ1-2
size: once
D: TRBD1
DNA: TGTGCCAGCAGCTGGACCGGGACAGACTATGGCCACACCTTC
CDR3: CASSWTGTDYGHTF